This T cell receptor beta chain was recorded in a study of beta chain features in type 1 diabetes. Expressed TCRB transcripts were sequenced, since all the RNA that had been isolated was reverse transcribed. Only in-frame clones appear in the TCRdb table, and some are missing; sequencing was by immunoSEQ multiplex PCR. Altogether 160,000 or so clones are present, approximately 12% being singletons, with the ten largest covering about 1.9%. This clone has more than one count but fewer than ten. Its antigen is not known. Overall study findings and caveats: Resolution of whether HLA type affects TCRB rearrangement was not achieved here.

Sample: central memory CD4+ T cells from blood. The clonotype originates from a man younger than 35 in good health.

The CDR3 DNA follows: TGTGCCATCAGTGAGTCGACAGTAGACACTGAAGCTTTCTTT. Translating it yields CAISESTVDTEAFF. V and J are TRBV10-3 and TRBJ1-1, with D maybe TRBD1 (5 bases). Germline loops: CDR1 ENHRY, CDR2 SYGVKD. Trimming cost V 0 bases and J 3 bases, with 8 bases left between them. The CDR3 runs to 14 residues.